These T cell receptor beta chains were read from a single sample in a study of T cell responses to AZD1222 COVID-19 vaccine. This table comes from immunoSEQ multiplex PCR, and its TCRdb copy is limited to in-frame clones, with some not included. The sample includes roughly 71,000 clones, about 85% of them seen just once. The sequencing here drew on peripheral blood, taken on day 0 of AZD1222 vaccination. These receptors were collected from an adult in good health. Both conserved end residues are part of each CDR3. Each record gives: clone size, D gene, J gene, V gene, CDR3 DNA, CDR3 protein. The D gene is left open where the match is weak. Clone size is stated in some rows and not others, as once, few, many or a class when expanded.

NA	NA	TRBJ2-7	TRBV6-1	TGTGCCAGCAGTGAATGGGGAATCTCCTACGAGCAGTACTTC	CASSEWGISYEQYF
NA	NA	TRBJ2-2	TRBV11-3	TGTGCCAGCAGCTTAGAGATACCAGGTGGACTACTTAACACCGGGGAGCTGTTTTTT	CASSLEIPGGLLNTGELFF
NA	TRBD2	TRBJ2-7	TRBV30	TGTGCCTGGACCATAGCGGGAGGCGGGCCCTACGAGCAGTACTTC	CAWTIAGGGPYEQYF
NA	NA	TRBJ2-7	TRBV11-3	TGTGCCAGCAGTGAAGGGGTCGAGCAGTACTTC	CASSEGVEQYF
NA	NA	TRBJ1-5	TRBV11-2	TGTGCCAGCAGCTTTCCGCAGCCCAATAGCAATCAGCCCCAGCATTTT	CASSFPQPNSNQPQHF
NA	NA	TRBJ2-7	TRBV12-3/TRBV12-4	TGTGCCAGCAGTCCTAGCTCCTACGAGCAGTACTTC	CASSPSSYEQYF
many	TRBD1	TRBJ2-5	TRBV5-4	TGTGCCAGCAGCACACAGGGGGCAGTAGAGACCCAGTACTTC	CASSTQGAVETQYF
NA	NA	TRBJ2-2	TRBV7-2	TGTGCCAGCAGCTTAGATGTCCGGGGCGGGGAGCTGTTTTTT	CASSLDVRGGELFF
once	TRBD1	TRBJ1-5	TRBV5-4	TGTGCCAGCAGCCGCGCAGGGACAGGGAACAATCAGCCCCAGCATTTT	CASSRAGTGNNQPQHF
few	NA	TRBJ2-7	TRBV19	TGTGCCAGTAGTATAGGCACCTCCTACGAGCAGTACTTC	CASSIGTSYEQYF